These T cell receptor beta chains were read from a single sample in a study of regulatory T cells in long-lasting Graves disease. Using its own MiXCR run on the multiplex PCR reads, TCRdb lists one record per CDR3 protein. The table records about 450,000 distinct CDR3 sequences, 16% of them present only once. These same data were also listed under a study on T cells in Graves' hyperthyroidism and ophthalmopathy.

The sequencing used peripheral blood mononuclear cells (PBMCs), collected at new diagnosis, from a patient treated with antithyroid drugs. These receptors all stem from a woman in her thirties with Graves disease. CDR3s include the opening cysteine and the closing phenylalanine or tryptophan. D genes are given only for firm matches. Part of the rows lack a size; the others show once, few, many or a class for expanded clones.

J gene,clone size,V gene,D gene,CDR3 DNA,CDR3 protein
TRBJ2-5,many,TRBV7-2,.,TGTGCCAGCAGCTTAGTCCCGGCCCAAGAGACCCAGTACTTC,CASSLVPAQETQYF
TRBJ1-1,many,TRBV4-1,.,TGCGCCAGCAGCCCGGAGGGAATTGCTGAAGCTTTCTTT,CASSPEGIAEAFF
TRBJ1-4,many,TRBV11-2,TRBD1,TGTGCCAGCAGCCCCGAGGGGGCTACTAATGAAAAACTGTTTTTT,CASSPEGATNEKLFF
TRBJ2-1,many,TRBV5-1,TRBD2,TGTGCCAGCAGCTCGGGACTAGCGGGGACGGATGAGCAGTTCTTC,CASSSGLAGTDEQFF
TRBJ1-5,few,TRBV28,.,TGTGCCAGCAGTTTTAATGCGTTTCGGCAGCCCCAGCATTTT,CASSFNAFRQPQHF
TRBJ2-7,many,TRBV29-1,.,TGCAGCGTTGGAGTCGACGGATCCTACGAGCAGTACTTC,CSVGVDGSYEQYF
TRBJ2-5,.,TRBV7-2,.,TGTGCCAGCAGCCCTTATGATGAGACCCAGTACTTC,CASSPYDETQYF
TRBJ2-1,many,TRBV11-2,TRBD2,TGTGCCAGCAGCTCGTCAGGGGGCGAGGGACTAGCGGGATACAATGAGCAGTTCTTC,CASSSSGGEGLAGYNEQFF
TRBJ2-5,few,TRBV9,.,TGTGCCAGCAGCGTAGTAGGTGCGTTGGGAGAGACCCAGTACTTC,CASSVVGALGETQYF
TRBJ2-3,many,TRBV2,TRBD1,TGTGCCAGCAGGGGGGGACAGGCGATGACAGATACGCAGTATTTT,CASRGGQAMTDTQYF
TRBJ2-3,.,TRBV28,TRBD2,TGTGCCAGCAGATTAGCGGGAGGGCCATCGGATACGCAGTATTTT,CASRLAGGPSDTQYF
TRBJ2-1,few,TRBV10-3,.,TGTGCCATCAGTGACGCCGGGACACCCTACAATGAGCAGTTCTTC,CAISDAGTPYNEQFF
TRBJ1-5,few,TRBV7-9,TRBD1,TGTGCCAGCAGCTTATCGATCCTGACAGGGACAGATCAGCCCCAGCATTTT,CASSLSILTGTDQPQHF
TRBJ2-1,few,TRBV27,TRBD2,TGTGCCAGCAGTTTATTTGTGACTAGCGTTCCCAATGAGCAGTTCTTC,CASSLFVTSVPNEQFF
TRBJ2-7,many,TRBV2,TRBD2,TGTGCCAGCGGGGGGGGGTTGACTAAAACCTACGAGCAGTACTTC,CASGGGLTKTYEQYF
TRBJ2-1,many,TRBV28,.,TGTGCCAGCAGTTTGTTCGTGGGCCACGATGAGCAGTTCTTC,CASSLFVGHDEQFF
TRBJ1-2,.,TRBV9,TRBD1,TGTGCCAGCAGCGTAGATTCGACAGGGGATGGCGGCTACACCTTC,CASSVDSTGDGGYTF
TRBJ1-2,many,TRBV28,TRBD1,TGTGCCAGCAGCCTACAGGGGATCAAGGGCTACACCTTC,CASSLQGIKGYTF
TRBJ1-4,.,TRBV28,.,TGTGCCAGCAGTTTATATGGCTCAGTTGAAAAACTGTTTTTT,CASSLYGSVEKLFF
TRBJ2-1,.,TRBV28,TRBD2,TGTGCCAGCATGGGTCCAGGTCGGGAGGAGGGGTACAATGAGCAGTTCTTC,CASMGPGREEGYNEQFF
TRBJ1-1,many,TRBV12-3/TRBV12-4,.,TGTGCCAGCTCGCCTTCGACAGGCCCCCGGGCTTTCTTT,CASSPSTGPRAFF